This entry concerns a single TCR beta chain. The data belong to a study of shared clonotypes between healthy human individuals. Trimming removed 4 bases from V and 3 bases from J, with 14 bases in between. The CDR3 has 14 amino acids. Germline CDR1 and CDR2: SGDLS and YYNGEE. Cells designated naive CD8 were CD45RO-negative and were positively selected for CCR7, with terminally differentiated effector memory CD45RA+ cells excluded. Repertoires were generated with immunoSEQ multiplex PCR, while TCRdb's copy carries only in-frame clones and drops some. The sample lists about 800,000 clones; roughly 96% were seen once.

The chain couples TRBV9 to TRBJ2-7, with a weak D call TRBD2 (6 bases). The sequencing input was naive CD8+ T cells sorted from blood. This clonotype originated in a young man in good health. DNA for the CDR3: TGTGCCAGCAGCCCCTCGGGGGTATACTACGAGCAGTACTTC. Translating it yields CASSPSGVYYEQYF.